This TCR beta chain emerged from a study of shared clonotypes between healthy human individuals. Trimming left V 4 bases short and J 5 bases short, with 15 bases between. CDR3 length: 15 residues. Germline loops: CDR1 MNHEY, CDR2 SVGAGI. Profiled with immunoSEQ multiplex PCR; TCRdb holds only in-frame clones, not every one. This table has 1,100,000 or so clones, approximately 80% appearing once. V usage is TRBV6-5 and J usage is TRBJ2-1; tentatively, D is TRBD1 (6 bases). The material sequenced was memory CD4+ T cells from PBMCs. Subset defined: CD45RA-negative fraction. This TCR came from a man aged 18-30 years in good health. Some clones in this sample may be carry-over from other donors' samples. For the CDR3, the DNA is TGTGCCAGCAGTTCAACCGGGACATTAGACAATGAGCAGTTCTTC. Amino acid sequence: CASSSTGTLDNEQFF.